This TCR beta chain was documented in a study of T cell changes during pregnancy in multiple sclerosis. In germline, CDR1 is SGHTA, CDR2 FQGTGA. The V gene lost 0 bases and the J gene lost 1 base, with 10 bases spanning the gap. The CDR3 runs to 17 residues. The assay was immunoSEQ multiplex PCR, and TCRdb's table has in-frame clones only and misses some. Of more than 35,000 clones in the sample, about 93% were seen once. The chain has TRBV7-3 and TRBJ2-6, with TRBD2 as a possible D gene (6 bases). The TCR was taken from a female donor in good health, enrolled as a control in a pregnancy study. The material was CD4+ T cells from peripheral blood mononuclear cells, obtained in the third trimester of pregnancy. This CDR3 reads CASSLTGTGSGANVLTF. The CDR3 DNA is TGTGCCAGCAGCTTAACGGGGACTGGTTCTGGGGCCAACGTCCTGACTTTC.